This T cell receptor beta chain came from a study of T cell repertoires in cytomegalovirus infection. Whole-study findings and limits: HLA-C-restricted TCR beta clonotypes specific for CMV led the ex vivo response.

About this clonotype: Its target is not known.

MiXCR was run by TCRdb on the reads, yielding one entry per CDR3 protein. The sample yields approximately 76,000 distinct CDR3 sequences, 35% to 45% seen once. Germline CDR1 reads SGDLS; CDR2 reads YYNGEE. This CDR3 contains 14 residues. With 0 bases removed from V and 5 bases from J, the gap between germline ends came to 9 bases. The sequence was collected from a human donor in good health (CMV status not recorded). Some clones in this sample may be carry-over from other donors' samples. The sample here was CD8+ T cells from cultured PBMCs, taken from culture after CMV antigen stimulation. The chain combines TRBV9 with TRBJ1-5; D remains unclear. The CDR3 region is CASSVAGVDQPQHF. CDR3 nucleotide sequence: TGTGCCAGCAGCGTAGCTGGGGTGGATCAGCCCCAGCATTTT.